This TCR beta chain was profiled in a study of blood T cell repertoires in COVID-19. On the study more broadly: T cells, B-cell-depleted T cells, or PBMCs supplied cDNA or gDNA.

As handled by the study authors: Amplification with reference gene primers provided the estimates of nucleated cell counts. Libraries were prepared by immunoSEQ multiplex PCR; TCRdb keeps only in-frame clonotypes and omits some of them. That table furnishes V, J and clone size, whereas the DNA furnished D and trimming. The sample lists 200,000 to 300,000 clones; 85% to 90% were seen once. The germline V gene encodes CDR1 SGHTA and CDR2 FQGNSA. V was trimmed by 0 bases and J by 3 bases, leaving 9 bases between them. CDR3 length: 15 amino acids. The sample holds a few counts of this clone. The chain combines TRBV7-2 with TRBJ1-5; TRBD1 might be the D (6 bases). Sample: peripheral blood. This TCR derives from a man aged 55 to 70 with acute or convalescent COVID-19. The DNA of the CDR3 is TGTGCCAGCAGCTTAGCCCAGGGGAACAATCAGCCCCAGCATTTT. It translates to CASSLAQGNNQPQHF.